Listed here are 19 T cell receptor beta chains from one sample, sequenced in a study of shared T cell receptors in the human thymus. Assay: immunoSEQ multiplex PCR; the TCRdb copy retains only in-frame clones and omits some. This table holds tens of thousands of clones, 90% to 95% found once. Sequencing was performed on thymocytes. The receptors come from a human donor.

This clone has only one observation. V and J are TRBV9 and TRBJ2-7, with TRBD2 matching over 12 bases. The CDR3 covers 20 residues. J lost 5 bases, V lost 3 bases, and 21 bases had no gene match. Germline V gene lookup returns CDR1 SGDLS and CDR2 YYNGEE. The CDR3 is CASSARRASGGEPPYHEQYF. CDR3 nucleotide sequence: TGTGCCAGCAGCGCGCGGAGGGCTAGCGGGGGGGAACCACCCTACCACGAGCAGTACTTC.

The rearrangement links TRBV5-1 to TRBJ2-5; the D is unclear. Per the germline V gene, CDR1 is SGHRS and CDR2 is YFSETQ. V lost 2 bases to trimming and J lost 0 bases, with 5 bases between them. This CDR3 contains 13 residues. CDR3 coding DNA: TGCGCCAGCAGCTTCCCGTACCAAGAGACCCAGTACTTC. Protein product: CASSFPYQETQYF.

This chain joins TRBV5-1 and TRBJ2-7, with 9 bases matching TRBD1. The V segment lost 4 bases and the J segment 0 bases; nucleotides outside the gene matches: 5. Per the germline V gene, CDR1 is SGHRS and CDR2 is YFSETQ. This CDR3 contains 15 residues. The chain's CDR3 is CASSPRTGDSYEQYF. The DNA of the CDR3 is TGCGCCAGCAGCCCGCGGACAGGGGACTCCTACGAGCAGTACTTC.

The V and J genes are TRBV6-1 and TRBJ2-1; D possibly corresponds to TRBD2 (6 bases). The ends were cut back, 4 bases at V and 8 bases at J, with 12 bases in the middle. This CDR3 region has 13 residues. Germline CDR1 reads MNHNS; CDR2 reads SASEGT. The CDR3 is CASSGLGLDEQFF. The CDR3 DNA follows: TGTGCCAGCAGTGGACTAGGCCTTGATGAGCAGTTCTTC.

The chain uses TRBV27 and TRBJ1-6; TRBD1 aligns across 8 bases. CDR1 is MNHEY, CDR2 SMNVEV, per germline (reference sequence). V was clipped by 0 bases and J by 7 bases; unmatched bases: 14. The CDR3 is 19 residues long. As DNA, the CDR3 is TGTGCCAGCAGTTTATCGGGGGACGAACAGGGGGTAGGGAATTCACCCCTCCACTTT. This gives the protein CASSLSGDEQGVGNSPLHF.

There are a few counts of this clone. The rearrangement joins TRBV23-1 to TRBJ1-6; D is ambiguous. TRBV23-1 belongs to the ORF category, with a function that is uncertain. CDR3 length: 14 amino acids. V gave up 3 bases and J gave up 10 bases, with 13 bases separating them. CDR3 loop: CASSQPRAPSPLHF. The CDR3 coding sequence is TGCGCCAGCAGTCAGCCCCGCGCGCCATCACCCCTCCACTTT.

V gene TRBV9 combines with J gene TRBJ1-2, with D unclear. Germline CDR1 is SGDLS and CDR2 is YYNGEE. V was clipped by 3 bases and J by 8 bases, with 23 bases between them. The CDR3 is 16 amino acids. The CDR3 protein is CASSEIRFPRLEGYTF. The CDR3 nucleotides read TGTGCCAGCAGCGAAATCCGGTTTCCTCGTCTCGAGGGCTACACCTTC. Drawing the rest from reference TRBV9 and TRBJ1-2, the complete variable domain is DSGVTQTPKHLITATGQRVTLRCSPRSGDLSVYWYQQSLDQGLQFLIQYYNGEERAKGNILERFSAQQFPDLHSELNLSSLELGDSALYFCASSEIRFPRLEGYTFGSGTRLTVV.

This clone was seen a handful of times. The chain has TRBV5-1 and TRBJ2-7; no firm D call. This CDR3 comprises 15 residues. Trimming left V 1 base short and J 3 bases short, with 14 bases between. Germline loops: CDR1 SGHRS, CDR2 YFSETQ. CDR3 in DNA: TGCGCCAGCAGCTTGTTGGGGTCAAGCCACTACGAGCAGTACTTC. It is translated as CASSLLGSSHYEQYF.

V and J are TRBV4-2 and TRBJ1-6; a weak D match, TRBD1 (5 bases). Germline V gives CDR1 LGHNA, CDR2 YNFKEQ. The CDR3 length is 19 residues. Trimming left V 4 bases short and J 8 bases short, with 27 bases between. The CDR3 sequence is CASSPIFRTNLVMDSPLHF. The CDR3 nucleotides read TGTGCCAGCAGCCCCATTTTTAGGACAAACCTCGTTATGGATTCACCCCTCCACTTT.

The V call is TRBV7-6, the J call TRBJ2-1; D possibly corresponds to TRBD2 (6 bases). The V end lost 0 bases, the J end lost 0 bases, and 24 bases lay between the germline ends. The CDR3 runs to 21 residues. Germline V lookup: CDR1 SGHVS, CDR2 FNYEAQ. The CDR3 nucleotides read TGTGCCAGCAGCTTAGCCCTTCTCCCTAGGGACTCCTTAAGCTCCTACAATGAGCAGTTCTTC. It yields the protein CASSLALLPRDSLSSYNEQFF.

V gene TRBV27 combines with J gene TRBJ2-3; tentative D call: TRBD2 (5 bases). Germline V gene lookup returns CDR1 MNHEY and CDR2 SMNVEV (reference sequence). The CDR3 length is 16 residues. The germline V and J ends were trimmed by 6 bases and 8 bases, with 24 bases remaining between them. CDR3 nucleotide sequence: TGTGCCAGCAGGCTATCGGATCTGGGCTCTAGCTCTACGCAGTATTTT. Residues: CASRLSDLGSSSTQYF.

The genes are TRBV6-6 and TRBJ1-4; D is unclear. The CDR3 runs to 14 residues. Germline V gene lookup returns CDR1 MNHNY and CDR2 SVGAGI (reference sequence). The V gene lost 0 bases and the J gene lost 7 bases, with 9 bases spanning the gap. The CDR3, as DNA: TGTGCCAGCAGTTACTCGAAGGGTCGTGAAAAACTGTTTTTT. Its protein product is CASSYSKGREKLFF.

This chain links TRBV5-1 with TRBJ2-7, with 7 bases matching TRBD1. The CDR3 is made up of 14 amino acids. Trimming removed 4 bases from V and 4 bases from J; junction bases left unmatched: 8. Germline CDR1 reads SGHRS; CDR2 reads YFSETQ. CDR3 residues: CASSPWTGPYEQYF. CDR3 in DNA: TGCGCCAGCAGCCCTTGGACAGGACCTTACGAGCAGTACTTC.

The chain recombines TRBV14 with TRBJ1-4, with TRBD1 as a possible D gene (6 bases). Germline V gene sequence: CDR1 SGHDN, CDR2 FVKESK. V was shortened by 3 bases and J by 5 bases, with 13 bases between the two germline ends. The CDR3 is 15 residues long. CDR3 sequence reads: CASSHRGGRNEKLFF. The CDR3 DNA sequence: TGTGCCAGCAGCCATCGGGGGGGGCGGAATGAAAAACTGTTTTTT.

V is TRBV7-2 and J is TRBJ2-1; tentative D call: TRBD1 (6 bases). Germline CDR1 SGHTA, CDR2 FQGNSA. Trimming cost V 0 bases and J 3 bases, with 12 bases left between them. This CDR3 is 16 amino acids long. This CDR3 is CASSLASRGHYNEQFF. The CDR3 bases are TGTGCCAGCAGCTTAGCGTCCAGGGGCCACTACAATGAGCAGTTCTTC. Supplemented by reference TRBV7-2 and TRBJ2-1, the full variable domain reads GAGVSQSPSNKVTEKGKDVELRCDPISGHTALYWYRQSLGQGLEFLIYFQGNSAPDKSGLPSDRFSAERTGGSVSTLTIQRTQQEDSAVYLCASSLASRGHYNEQFFGPGTRLTVL.

Comment on this clone: The junction does not match germline at one end; this may be a read error. The chain joins TRBV6-1 to TRBJ2-1; 13 bases line up with TRBD2. Germline CDR1 and CDR2: MNHNS and SASEGT. The CDR3 extends over 19 amino acids. CDR3 loop: CASSEETSGGPEANNGQFF. CDR3 DNA sequence: TGTGCCAGCAGTGAAGAGACTAGCGGGGGGCCCGAGGCGAACAATGGGCAGTTCTTC.

This chain connects TRBV5-1 to TRBJ1-6; no clear D. Germline lookup yields CDR1 SGHRS and CDR2 YFSETQ. V was clipped by 3 bases and J by 7 bases, with 11 bases between them. The CDR3 runs to 14 residues. In DNA, the CDR3 is TGCGCCAGCAGCTCATCAGACGGGAATTCACCCCTCCACTTT. This encodes CASSSSDGNSPLHF. Complete variable domain (other parts from reference TRBV5-1 and TRBJ1-6): KAGVTQTPRYLIKTRGQQVTLSCSPISGHRSVSWYQQTPGQGLQFLFEYFSETQRNKGNFPGRFSGRQFSNSRSEMNVSTLELGDSALYLCASSSSDGNSPLHFGNGTRLTVT.

V gene TRBV28 combines with J gene TRBJ2-5, with 9 bases lining up with TRBD2. Trimming took 6 bases from V and 4 from J; bases not matched to a gene: 9. The germline V gene has CDR1 MDHEN and CDR2 SYDVKM. The CDR3 is 15 residues long. The DNA for the CDR3 is TGTGCCAGCAGCATGCGGGGGGGCCGTCCAGAGACCCAGTACTTC. Translating gives CASSMRGGRPETQYF.

The chain couples TRBV5-1 to TRBJ2-5; D remains ambiguous. This CDR3 is built from 14 residues. Deletions cut 0 bases from V and 5 bases from J, with 11 bases between. CDR1 is SGHRS and CDR2 is YFSETQ in the germline V gene. Here the CDR3 reads CASSLDARSETQYF. Written as DNA, the CDR3 is TGCGCCAGCAGCTTGGACGCCAGGTCCGAGACCCAGTACTTC. Drawing the rest from reference TRBV5-1 and TRBJ2-5, the complete variable domain is KAGVTQTPRYLIKTRGQQVTLSCSPISGHRSVSWYQQTPGQGLQFLFEYFSETQRNKGNFPGRFSGRQFSNSRSEMNVSTLELGDSALYLCASSLDARSETQYFGPGTRLLVL.